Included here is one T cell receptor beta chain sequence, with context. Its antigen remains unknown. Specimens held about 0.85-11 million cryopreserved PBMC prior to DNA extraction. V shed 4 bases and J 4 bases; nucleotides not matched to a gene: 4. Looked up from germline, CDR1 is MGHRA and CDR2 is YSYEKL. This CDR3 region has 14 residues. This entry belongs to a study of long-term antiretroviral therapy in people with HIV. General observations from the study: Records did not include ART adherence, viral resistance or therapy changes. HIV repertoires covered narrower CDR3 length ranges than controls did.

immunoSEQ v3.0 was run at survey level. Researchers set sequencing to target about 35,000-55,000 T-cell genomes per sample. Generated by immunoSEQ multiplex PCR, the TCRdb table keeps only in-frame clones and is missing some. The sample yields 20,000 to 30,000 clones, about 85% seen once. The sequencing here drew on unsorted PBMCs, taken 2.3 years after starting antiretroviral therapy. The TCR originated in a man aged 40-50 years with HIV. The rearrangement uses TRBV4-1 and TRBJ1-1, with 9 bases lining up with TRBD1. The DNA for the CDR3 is TGCGCCAGCAGCCGGGGGACAGGGACCACTGAAGCTTTCTTT. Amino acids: CASSRGTGTTEAFF.